The clone carrying this T cell receptor (beta chain) was detected ten times or more. Its cognate antigen is unknown. This sample stems from a study of T-cell reconstitution after alpha-beta-depleted transplantation in children. Points from the study as a whole: In patients about two months after transplant, alpha-beta T cells reportedly arose from several hundred expanded graft clones. Elevated TCRbeta diversity at day 60 was traced, in some patients, to surviving recipient T cells and thymic progenitors. Once a year had passed after transplant, T-cell counts and diversity came mostly from newly produced T cells.

Trimming took 1 base from V and 5 from J, leaving 14 bases between them. This CDR3 is 15 amino acids long. The germline V gene has CDR1 KGHSH and CDR2 LQKENI. Library preparation (for TCRbeta) was performed with unique molecular identifiers. MiXCR, run by TCRdb on the PCR reads, gives a single entry per CDR3 protein. Among approximately 490,000 distinct CDR3 sequences listed, 10% to 13% were seen once. The chain is built from TRBV18 and TRBJ2-5; D perhaps matches TRBD1 (5 bases). This receptor was identified in a child aged 2 to 10 with inherited bone marrow failure, due to receive a stem cell transplant. The source was PBMCs, collected before TCRalphabeta/CD19-depleted stem cell transplant. The DNA for the CDR3 is TGTGCCAGCTCACCACGGCAGGGTCCAGAGGAGACCCAGTACTTC. Its protein product is CASSPRQGPEETQYF.